This TCR beta chain derives from a study of cytomegalovirus exposure and HLA in healthy donors. In the study overall: The 120 or so validation repertoires matched the roughly 700 first-cohort repertoires in platform, a later analysis reported. Study outcomes and limitations: It was 150 to 200 TCR beta chains that were listed as cytomegalovirus-associated. One later analysis, an examination of the 100 to 150 validation repertoires, found that first-cohort TCR clusters tended to co-occur in them.

On this clone itself: Antigen specificity is unknown.

Deletions cut 2 bases from V and 3 bases from J, with 5 bases between. The CDR3 sequence is 12 residues long. The germline V gene encodes CDR1 SGHAT and CDR2 FQNNGV. The method was immunoSEQ multiplex PCR; TCRdb's version includes in-frame clones alone and lacks a portion of them. Of some 44,000 clones listed, approximately 90% are singletons. Source material: PBMCs. The V gene is TRBV11-2, the J gene TRBJ2-7; no definite D call. The origin of this receptor is a man younger than 35 in good health and CMV-seronegative. The CDR3 region is CASSLMSYEQYF. Here the CDR3 DNA reads TGTGCCAGCAGCTTAATGAGCTACGAGCAGTACTTC.